The entry below gives a single TCR beta chain sequence along with its context. It has no known antigen specificity. It has no much larger one-base neighbor in the sample; base qualities were not kept. The record originates from a study of blood T cell repertoires in COVID-19 (dated by TCRdb to the early 2020s). About the study as a whole: Samples covering the acute and convalescent phases of COVID-19 were provided by collaborators in the United States, Italy and Spain. Samples were obtained from the ongoing ImmuneRACE study (first 160 participants) and from 1,200 or so subjects provided by 6 global collaborators. The material from the prospective study consisted of cDNA or gDNA derived from T cells, B-cell-depleted T cells, or PBMCs. Nearly every sample came with metadata listing a de-identified subject ID, COVID-19 status, age in years and sex. Subjects who had been exposed to COVID-19, were actively infected with it, or had recovered from it provided the deeply sampled blood TCRbeta repertoires that made up the dataset. A freely available public database, intended as a resource for researchers studying the immune response to SARS-CoV-2, is where the repertoires were released. Where available, HLA class I and class II types were taken from metadata supplied by the sample provider and were not determined by assay-based typing. Here is what the overall study found, with its caveats: Clinical and demographic metadata were provided uncurated, with the amount varying by source and participant.

TCRbeta CDR3 regions were amplified from genomic DNA by means of the immunoSEQ Assay, a bias-controlled multiplex PCR. Per the original workflow: The number of nucleated cells in each sample was estimated by amplification of reference gene primers within the assay. To quantify the absolute abundance of each unique TCRbeta CDR3 rearrangement, sequence reads were collapsed and filtered. For each sample, productive Simpson clonality was calculated as the square root of Simpson's diversity index over productive rearrangements. TCRdb retrieved this table from immuneACCESS and kept in-frame rearrangements only. Not all clones are present; in checked studies, unresolved V genes account for under half, and no reason is known for the remainder. That table supplies the V and J calls and clone size; D and trimming were determined from the DNA. The sample profile shows 55,000 to 80,000 clones; roughly nine tenths of them were found once. Roughly 2.7% of the sample is in the top ten clones.

Each collaborating institution followed its own protocols to collect whole blood in K2EDTA tubes. For TCRbeta analysis, collaborator samples were shipped as frozen whole blood, as isolated PBMCs, or as DNA extracted from either sample type. The CDR3 has 16 amino acids, counting the end cysteine and phenylalanine. Only the CDR3 part of the read is kept: 48 bases, read in frame from the first base. CDR1 and CDR2, per the germline V gene, are SGHTA and FQGNSA. Unmatched junction bases come to 11, with V trimmed by 8 bases and J by 4 bases. This clonotype was obtained from a man aged 50-60 years with acute or convalescent COVID-19. Rearrangement joined TRBV7-2 to TRBJ2-1; the central 10 bases match TRBD2. Sequencing input: peripheral blood. The encoded CDR3 is CASLKEGLAMYNEQFF. The nucleotide sequence is given as TGTGCCAGCCTTAAGGAGGGACTAGCGATGTACAATGAGCAGTTCTTC.